A selection of T cell receptor beta chains follows, all from one sample in a study of Graves' ophthalmopathy and Graves' hyperthyroidism. TCRdb reprocessed the multiplex PCR reads via MiXCR and lists one record per CDR3 protein. The sample contains 400,000 to 450,000 distinct CDR3 sequences, about 21% of which appear only once. The sample consisted of peripheral blood. The receptor set was obtained from a woman aged 18-30 years with stable Graves' hyperthyroidism. Both conserved end residues are part of each CDR3. Each record gives: D gene, J gene, clone size, V gene, CDR3 protein, CDR3 DNA. The D gene is left open where the match is weak. Some rows mark clone size as missing; the rest say once, few, many or name a class of expanded clone.

d_call: TRBD1; j_call: TRBJ1-1; clone_size: NA; v_call: TRBV28; cdr3_aa: CVSSSGGVDGAFF; cdr3_nt: TGTGTCAGCAGCTCAGGGGGGGTGGATGGGGCTTTCTTT
d_call: TRBD1; j_call: TRBJ2-2; clone_size: NA; v_call: TRBV28; cdr3_aa: CASTPPGTGETGELFF; cdr3_nt: TGTGCCAGCACCCCCCCCGGGACAGGGGAGACCGGGGAGCTGTTTTTT
d_call: TRBD2; j_call: TRBJ2-7; clone_size: NA; v_call: TRBV7-9; cdr3_aa: CASSLSTSGSGEQYF; cdr3_nt: TGTGCCAGCAGCCTTTCGACTAGCGGGAGCGGTGAGCAGTACTTC
d_call: NA; j_call: TRBJ1-1; clone_size: many; v_call: TRBV11-2; cdr3_aa: CASSQTGSEAFF; cdr3_nt: TGTGCCAGCAGCCAGACGGGGTCTGAAGCTTTCTTT
d_call: TRBD1; j_call: TRBJ1-1; clone_size: NA; v_call: TRBV10-1; cdr3_aa: CASSPSRGTGTEAFF; cdr3_nt: TGCGCCAGCAGTCCGAGCCGCGGGACAGGGACTGAAGCTTTCTTT
d_call: TRBD2; j_call: TRBJ2-5; clone_size: many; v_call: TRBV9; cdr3_aa: CASSVGLAFQETQYF; cdr3_nt: TGTGCCAGCAGCGTAGGACTAGCGTTCCAAGAGACCCAGTACTTC
d_call: NA; j_call: TRBJ2-4; clone_size: NA; v_call: TRBV20-1; cdr3_aa: CSASARAGAKNIQYF; cdr3_nt: TGCAGTGCTAGCGCCAGGGCCGGGGCCAAAAACATTCAGTACTTC
d_call: NA; j_call: TRBJ2-5; clone_size: NA; v_call: TRBV27; cdr3_aa: CASSLRPYMDQETQYF; cdr3_nt: TGTGCCAGCAGTTTGAGGCCCTATATGGACCAAGAGACCCAGTACTTC
d_call: NA; j_call: TRBJ1-1; clone_size: few; v_call: TRBV6-2/TRBV6-3; cdr3_aa: CASSHRAGFYAPMNTEAFF; cdr3_nt: TGTGCCAGCAGTCACCGGGCCGGATTTTATGCGCCAATGAACACTGAAGCTTTCTTT
d_call: NA; j_call: TRBJ2-2; clone_size: many; v_call: TRBV6-1; cdr3_aa: CASRGQTNTGELFF; cdr3_nt: TGTGCCAGCAGAGGACAGACGAACACCGGGGAGCTGTTTTTT
d_call: NA; j_call: TRBJ2-7; clone_size: NA; v_call: TRBV18; cdr3_aa: CASSPIDRSYEQYF; cdr3_nt: TGTGCCAGCTCACCTATCGACAGATCCTACGAGCAGTACTTC
d_call: TRBD1; j_call: TRBJ2-5; clone_size: many; v_call: TRBV10-3; cdr3_aa: CAISEGQGDQETQYF; cdr3_nt: TGTGCCATCAGTGAAGGACAGGGGGATCAAGAGACCCAGTACTTC
d_call: NA; j_call: TRBJ2-5; clone_size: many; v_call: TRBV29-1; cdr3_aa: CSVDPFPREYPIF; cdr3_nt: TGCAGCGTTGACCCCTTCCCGCGCGAGTACCCGATCTTC
d_call: NA; j_call: TRBJ2-7; clone_size: NA; v_call: TRBV28; cdr3_aa: CASSFRSRVSYEQYF; cdr3_nt: TGTGCCAGCAGTTTCAGGAGTAGGGTGTCCTACGAGCAGTACTTC
d_call: NA; j_call: TRBJ1-3; clone_size: many; v_call: TRBV6-1; cdr3_aa: CASARFSGNTIYF; cdr3_nt: TGTGCCAGCGCCAGGTTCTCTGGAAACACCATATATTTT
d_call: TRBD2; j_call: TRBJ2-7; clone_size: NA; v_call: TRBV11-2; cdr3_aa: CASSYRVGGGRAYEQYF; cdr3_nt: TGTGCCAGCTCATACCGAGTAGGTGGCGGGAGGGCCTACGAGCAGTACTTC
d_call: TRBD1; j_call: TRBJ1-6; clone_size: NA; v_call: TRBV27; cdr3_aa: CASSLRQGFALHF; cdr3_nt: TGTGCCAGCAGTCTTCGACAGGGTTTTGCCCTCCACTTT
d_call: NA; j_call: TRBJ2-3; clone_size: few; v_call: TRBV12-3/TRBV12-4; cdr3_aa: CASRAAQRSFGTDTQYF; cdr3_nt: TGTGCCAGCAGGGCGGCCCAAAGGTCCTTCGGCACAGATACGCAGTATTTT
d_call: NA; j_call: TRBJ1-6; clone_size: many; v_call: TRBV14; cdr3_aa: CASSQGYNSPLHF; cdr3_nt: TGTGCCAGCAGCCAAGGGTATAATTCACCCCTCCACTTT
d_call: NA; j_call: TRBJ1-2; clone_size: many; v_call: TRBV2; cdr3_aa: CASSEVRGSYGYAF; cdr3_nt: TGTGCCAGCAGTGAAGTTAGGGGAAGCTATGGCTACGCCTTC
d_call: TRBD1; j_call: TRBJ2-2; clone_size: NA; v_call: TRBV12-5; cdr3_aa: CASGLVSGGDTGELFF; cdr3_nt: TGTGCTAGTGGTTTGGTATCAGGGGGAGACACCGGGGAGCTGTTTTTT
d_call: TRBD2; j_call: TRBJ2-3; clone_size: few; v_call: TRBV7-8; cdr3_aa: CASSFRTSGVTDTQYF; cdr3_nt: TGTGCCAGCAGCTTCCGGACTAGCGGGGTCACAGATACGCAGTATTTT
d_call: NA; j_call: TRBJ1-6; clone_size: NA; v_call: TRBV13; cdr3_aa: CASSLAPGGPGISPLHF; cdr3_nt: TGTGCCAGCAGCTTAGCCCCCGGCGGGCCCGGGATTTCACCCCTCCACTTT
d_call: TRBD1; j_call: TRBJ2-7; clone_size: many; v_call: TRBV6-2/TRBV6-3; cdr3_aa: CASSYDDRGSYEQYF; cdr3_nt: TGTGCCAGCAGTTACGACGACAGGGGCTCCTACGAGCAGTACTTC
d_call: NA; j_call: TRBJ2-5; clone_size: NA; v_call: TRBV11-2; cdr3_aa: CASSLEWQNQETQYF; cdr3_nt: TGTGCCAGCAGCTTAGAGTGGCAGAACCAAGAGACCCAGTACTTC
d_call: TRBD1; j_call: TRBJ1-2; clone_size: NA; v_call: TRBV19; cdr3_aa: CASSIGGTGASLYGYTF; cdr3_nt: TGTGCCAGTAGTATCGGGGGGACAGGCGCCTCCCTATATGGCTACACCTTC
d_call: NA; j_call: TRBJ1-1; clone_size: many; v_call: TRBV12-3/TRBV12-4; cdr3_aa: CASSLTPGTQAFF; cdr3_nt: TGTGCCAGCAGTCTTACTCCCGGGACCCAAGCTTTCTTT
d_call: NA; j_call: TRBJ1-5; clone_size: NA; v_call: TRBV6-5; cdr3_aa: CASSFSSVPQTQHF; cdr3_nt: TGTGCCAGCAGTTTCTCTAGTGTACCTCAGACCCAGCATTTT
d_call: NA; j_call: TRBJ1-5; clone_size: NA; v_call: TRBV19; cdr3_aa: CASSISGGNDQPQHF; cdr3_nt: TGTGCCAGTAGTATTAGTGGTGGAAACGATCAGCCCCAGCATTTT
d_call: NA; j_call: TRBJ1-2; clone_size: NA; v_call: TRBV30; cdr3_aa: CAWKGDYGYTF; cdr3_nt: TGTGCCTGGAAAGGGGATTATGGCTACACCTTC
d_call: TRBD1; j_call: TRBJ1-1; clone_size: many; v_call: TRBV28; cdr3_aa: CATGQGARRLGNTEAFF; cdr3_nt: TGTGCCACCGGACAGGGGGCGCGGAGGCTCGGGAACACTGAAGCTTTCTTT
d_call: TRBD2; j_call: TRBJ2-7; clone_size: many; v_call: TRBV15; cdr3_aa: CATSRNSGARNEQYF; cdr3_nt: TGTGCCACCAGCAGAAATAGCGGGGCGCGGAACGAGCAGTACTTC
d_call: TRBD1; j_call: TRBJ1-1; clone_size: many; v_call: TRBV29-1; cdr3_aa: CSAKTGGDTEAFF; cdr3_nt: TGCAGCGCTAAGACAGGGGGGGACACTGAAGCTTTCTTT
d_call: NA; j_call: TRBJ1-3; clone_size: few; v_call: TRBV2; cdr3_aa: CASSETGVSGNTIYF; cdr3_nt: TGTGCCAGCAGTGAAACCGGGGTATCTGGAAACACCATATATTTT
d_call: NA; j_call: TRBJ1-1; clone_size: many; v_call: TRBV29-1; cdr3_aa: CSVEALRSNTEAFF; cdr3_nt: TGCAGCGTTGAAGCCCTCCGGTCGAACACTGAAGCTTTCTTT
d_call: NA; j_call: TRBJ2-7; clone_size: many; v_call: TRBV27; cdr3_aa: CASSLGTGRYEQYF; cdr3_nt: TGTGCCAGCAGTTTGGGGACCGGCCGCTACGAGCAGTACTTC
d_call: TRBD2; j_call: TRBJ2-5; clone_size: many; v_call: TRBV12-3/TRBV12-4; cdr3_aa: CASSPTSGTSGSDRQETQYF; cdr3_nt: TGTGCCAGCAGCCCTACGTCCGGGACTAGCGGGAGTGATCGGCAAGAGACCCAGTACTTC
d_call: TRBD1; j_call: TRBJ2-7; clone_size: many; v_call: TRBV12-3/TRBV12-4; cdr3_aa: CASSSGTGATYEQYF; cdr3_nt: TGTGCCAGCAGTTCTGGGACAGGGGCAACCTACGAGCAGTACTTC
d_call: NA; j_call: TRBJ2-7; clone_size: NA; v_call: TRBV7-8; cdr3_aa: CASTRTIYEQYF; cdr3_nt: TGTGCCAGCACCCGAACCATCTACGAGCAGTACTTC
d_call: NA; j_call: TRBJ2-5; clone_size: NA; v_call: TRBV6-1; cdr3_aa: CASSEINQETQYF; cdr3_nt: TGTGCCAGCAGTGAAATCAATCAAGAGACCCAGTACTTC
d_call: NA; j_call: TRBJ1-2; clone_size: NA; v_call: TRBV2; cdr3_aa: CASSDTRYDYTF; cdr3_nt: TGTGCCAGCAGCGATACACGGTATGACTACACCTTC
d_call: NA; j_call: TRBJ2-5; clone_size: many; v_call: TRBV20-1; cdr3_aa: CSARDEGGWRETQYF; cdr3_nt: TGCAGTGCTAGAGATGAGGGGGGATGGCGGGAGACCCAGTACTTC
d_call: TRBD2; j_call: TRBJ2-5; clone_size: many; v_call: TRBV6-1; cdr3_aa: CATGTSGSAETQYF; cdr3_nt: TGTGCCACCGGGACTAGCGGGAGTGCAGAGACCCAGTACTTC
d_call: NA; j_call: TRBJ2-3; clone_size: few; v_call: TRBV6-7; cdr3_aa: CASSYGGSTQYF; cdr3_nt: TGTGCCAGCAGTTATGGTGGCAGTACGCAGTATTTT
d_call: NA; j_call: TRBJ2-4; clone_size: NA; v_call: TRBV7-9; cdr3_aa: CASSPERDPRYF; cdr3_nt: TGTGCCAGCAGCCCAGAGAGGGACCCCAGGTACTTC
d_call: NA; j_call: TRBJ1-1; clone_size: many; v_call: TRBV19; cdr3_aa: CASSRGRAEAFF; cdr3_nt: TGTGCCAGTAGTCGGGGCCGCGCTGAAGCTTTCTTT
d_call: NA; j_call: TRBJ1-5; clone_size: many; v_call: TRBV20-1; cdr3_aa: CSARSPGSNQPQHF; cdr3_nt: TGCAGTGCTAGATCCCCGGGTAGCAATCAGCCCCAGCATTTT
d_call: NA; j_call: TRBJ2-2; clone_size: few; v_call: TRBV27; cdr3_aa: CASNMGGGTGELFF; cdr3_nt: TGTGCCAGCAATATGGGGGGCGGCACCGGGGAGCTGTTTTTT
d_call: TRBD2; j_call: TRBJ2-5; clone_size: many; v_call: TRBV29-1; cdr3_aa: CSVEVLGLASQYF; cdr3_nt: TGCAGCGTTGAAGTTTTGGGACTAGCATCACAGTACTTC
d_call: NA; j_call: TRBJ1-2; clone_size: NA; v_call: TRBV6-2/TRBV6-3; cdr3_aa: CASSKTEDYGYTF; cdr3_nt: TGTGCCAGCAGTAAAACTGAGGACTATGGCTACACCTTC
d_call: NA; j_call: TRBJ2-5; clone_size: few; v_call: TRBV7-6; cdr3_aa: CASSLAYMETQYF; cdr3_nt: TGTGCCAGCAGCTTAGCGTACATGGAGACCCAGTACTTC